The 24 T cell receptor beta chains below all came from one sample that was sequenced in a study of response to subunit inactivated influenza vaccine. Via MiXCR, TCRdb re-called the RT-PCR reads, giving one row per CDR3 protein. Found here are fewer than 350,000 distinct CDR3 sequences, roughly a fifth of them singletons; the top ten hold roughly 10%. Sequences were derived from PBMCs from blood, sampled 21 months after vaccination. The source of these receptors is a man aged 45 to 70 who received an inactivated influenza vaccine.

This clonotype has a handful of counts. This chain joins TRBV4-2 and TRBJ1-2, with D tentatively TRBD1 (5 bases). CDR3 size: 15 residues. Per the germline V gene, CDR1 is LGHNA and CDR2 is YNFKEQ. V lost 0 bases, J lost 1 base, and 9 bases lay in between. DNA of the CDR3: TGTGCCAGCAGCCAAGATGGGACGGGTAACTATGGCTACACCTTC. This gives the protein CASSQDGTGNYGYTF.

The chain recombines TRBV30 with TRBJ2-2, with D possibly TRBD2 on 6 matching bases. Germline CDR1 is GTSNPN and CDR2 is SVGIG (reference sequence). CDR3 length equals 15 residues. The CDR3 protein is CAFWPGTANTGELFF. DNA for the CDR3: TGTGCTTTCTGGCCGGGGACTGCGAACACCGGGGAGCTGTTTTTT.

The chain joins TRBV20-1 to TRBJ2-3; possibly TRBD1 or TRBD2 for D (5 bases each). V lost 1 base and J 1 base, leaving 9 bases between the germline ends. CDR1 and CDR2 (germline): DFQATT, SNEGSKA (reference sequence). The CDR3 spans 14 residues. The CDR3 reads CSARVPGRTDTQYF. The CDR3 DNA sequence: TGCAGTGCTAGAGTGCCGGGGCGCACAGATACGCAGTATTTT.

On this clonotype: This clone may be a read error of a much larger clone one base away. V and J are TRBV3-1 and TRBJ1-1; the D is unclear. Looked up from germline, CDR1 is LGHDT and CDR2 is YNNKEL (reference sequence). The CDR3 runs 14 residues. CDR3 sequence reads: CASSQVYQNTEASF. CDR3 sequence (DNA): TGTGCCAGCAGCCAAGTCTACCAGAACACTGAAGCTTCCTTT.

The rearrangement joins TRBV4-3 to TRBJ2-5, with TRBD1 as a possible D gene (5 bases). V lost 1 base and J 0 bases, leaving 9 bases between the germline ends. This CDR3 region has 15 residues. CDR1 LGHNA and CDR2 YSLEER come from the germline V gene. CDR3 in DNA: TGCGCCAGCAGCCAAGTACTGGGGCACCAAGAGACCCAGTACTTC. Translated: CASSQVLGHQETQYF.

This clonotype turned up a few times. V is TRBV6-6 and J is TRBJ2-3; no reliable D call. With 2 bases removed from V and 4 bases from J, the gap between germline ends came to 7 bases. The CDR3 has 13 amino acids. Germline V gene lookup returns CDR1 MNHNY and CDR2 SVGAGI (reference sequence). This CDR3 reads CASSYQSPDTQYF. The CDR3 nucleotides are TGTGCCAGCAGTTACCAGAGTCCAGATACGCAGTATTTT.

The chain combines TRBV11-2 with TRBJ1-2, with D unresolved. The CDR3 spans 12 residues. Germline V lookup: CDR1 SGHAT, CDR2 FQNNGV. The V end lost 3 bases, the J end lost 6 bases, and 8 bases lay between the germline ends. CDR3 region: CASSFSRNGYTF. The CDR3 DNA reads TGTGCCAGCAGCTTTAGCAGGAATGGCTACACCTTC.

This clonotype was counted once. This sequence joins TRBV20-1 and TRBJ2-7, with TRBD1 matching 8 bases. The CDR3 has 16 residues. Germline V gives CDR1 DFQATT, CDR2 SNEGSKA (reference sequence). Losses at the gene ends were 3 bases for V and 0 bases for J; bases not matched to a gene: 10. The CDR3 DNA sequence: TGCAGTGCTAGGGACCTTCAGGGGGCTTCCTCCTACGAGCAGTACTTC. This encodes CSARDLQGASSYEQYF.

This clonotype was counted only a few times. This chain joins TRBV20-1 and TRBJ1-1, with TRBD1 matching over 7 bases. Germline CDR1 reads DFQATT; CDR2 reads SNEGSKA (reference sequence). The CDR3 has 12 residues. The V segment lost 3 bases and the J segment 5 bases; nucleotides outside the gene matches: 3. The CDR3 reads CSASPGGTEAFF. As DNA, the CDR3 is TGCAGTGCTAGCCCAGGGGGAACTGAAGCTTTCTTT.

Many counts were recorded for this clonotype. V is TRBV7-6 and J is TRBJ2-3; TRBD2 matches at 11 bases. V gave up 1 base and J gave up 1 base; unmatched junction bases: 4. CDR1 is SGHVS, CDR2 FNYEAQ, per germline. This CDR3 has 17 amino acids. Here the CDR3 reads CASSLGPTSGGTDTQYF. CDR3 coding DNA: TGTGCCAGCAGCTTAGGGCCGACTAGCGGGGGCACAGATACGCAGTATTTT.

This clonotype was seen only a few times. The chain has TRBV4-1 and TRBJ1-2; D unresolved. Germline CDR1 reads MGHRA; CDR2 reads YSYEKL. The CDR3 sequence is 13 residues long. V was shortened by 3 bases and J by 8 bases, with 13 bases between the two germline ends. CDR3 loop: CASSQVFLGGYTF. The CDR3 nucleotides read TGCGCCAGCAGCCAGGTCTTCCTTGGAGGCTACACCTTC.

V is TRBV20-1 and J is TRBJ2-2; 10 nucleotides align to TRBD2. The V gene's germline CDR1 is DFQATT and CDR2 SNEGSKA (reference sequence). The CDR3 loop spans 16 amino acids. J was trimmed by 5 bases and V by 0 bases; bases with no gene match: 6. The chain's CDR3 is CSARDLAGVVTGELFF. Written as DNA, the CDR3 is TGCAGTGCTAGAGATCTAGCGGGAGTTGTGACCGGGGAGCTGTTTTTT.

This chain connects TRBV19 to TRBJ1-1; 8 nucleotides agree with TRBD1. Losses at the gene ends were 6 bases for V and 5 bases for J; bases not matched to a gene: 5. The CDR3 totals 13 residues. Germline lookup yields CDR1 LNHDA and CDR2 SQIVND (reference sequence). CDR3 nucleotide sequence: TGTGCCAGTAGCAACTACAGGGGGACTGAAGCTTTCTTT. Translating gives CASSNYRGTEAFF. Full variable domain (remainder filled in from reference TRBV19 and TRBJ1-1): DGGITQSPKYLFRKEGQNVTLSCEQNLNHDAMYWYRQDPGQGLRLIYYSQIVNDFQKGDIAEGYSVSREKKESFPLTVTSAQKNPTAFYLCASSNYRGTEAFFGQGTRLTVV.

The chain links TRBV9 to TRBJ1-1, with D possibly TRBD1 on 6 matching bases. Germline values: CDR1 SGDLS, CDR2 YYNGEE. CDR3 length equals 15 residues. The V end lost 0 bases, the J end lost 4 bases, and 13 bases lay between the germline ends. The CDR3 region has the DNA TGTGCCAGCAGCGTAGTTTCAGGGGCGGGCACTGAAGCTTTCTTT. This encodes CASSVVSGAGTEAFF.

There are a few counts of this clonotype. The V call is TRBV6-2 or TRBV6-3, the J call TRBJ2-7; 9 bases line up with TRBD1. Germline CDR1 reads MNHEY; CDR2 reads SVGEGT. J lost 5 bases, V lost 5 bases, and 10 bases had no gene match. This CDR3 comprises 15 residues. CDR3 sequence reads: CASSTRTGDRDEQYF. CDR3 coding DNA: TGTGCCAGCAGTACTAGGACAGGGGATCGGGACGAGCAGTACTTC.

CDR3 region: CASTVFETQPQHF. The CDR3 bases are TGTGCCAGCACTGTCTTCGAGACCCAGCCCCAGCATTTT. The chain carries TRBV6-2 or TRBV6-3 and TRBJ1-5; D gene uncertain. The germline CDR1 and CDR2 sequences are MNHEY and SVGEGT. The CDR3 is 13 residues long. The V end was cut by 7 bases, the J end by 7 bases, with 14 bases between.

The sample holds a few counts of this clonotype. The chain carries TRBV6-1 and TRBJ1-6; the D is unclear. V shed 6 bases and J shed 0 bases, with 18 bases lying between them. Germline CDR1 is MNHNS and CDR2 is SASEGT. CDR3 length: 18 residues. The CDR3 reads CASSGIFRESSYNSPLHF. CDR3 bases: TGTGCCAGCAGCGGGATTTTTCGGGAAAGCTCCTATAATTCACCCCTCCACTTT.

Comment on this clonotype: Possible read error: a much larger clone is one base away. No conserved phenylalanine or tryptophan ends this CDR3, so it is likely a read error. This chain joins TRBV9 and TRBJ1-1, with D unresolved. The germline gives CDR1 SGDLS, CDR2 YYNGEE. The germline V and J ends were trimmed by 4 bases and 2 bases, with 9 bases remaining between them. This CDR3 spans 13 amino acids. The CDR3 nucleotides read TGTGCCAGCAGCCGAGGCGCCAACACTGAAGCTTTCTCT. Its protein product is CASSRGANTEAFS.

This clonotype has a handful of counts. The chain is built from TRBV5-1 and TRBJ2-7; D uncertain. This CDR3 has 13 residues. Germline CDR1 SGHRS, CDR2 YFSETQ. Deletions cut 0 bases from V and 1 base from J, with 5 bases between. The CDR3: CASSLAPSYEQYF. The CDR3 DNA follows: TGCGCCAGCAGCTTGGCTCCATCCTACGAGCAGTACTTC.

The chain links TRBV4-3 to TRBJ1-6, with D possibly being TRBD1 (5 bases). Germline lookup yields CDR1 LGHNA and CDR2 YSLEER. With 0 bases removed from V and 6 bases from J, the gap between germline ends came to 15 bases. The CDR3 is 17 residues long. The CDR3 sequence: CASSQDLGDGGNSPLHF. CDR3 nucleotide sequence: TGCGCCAGCAGCCAAGATCTGGGGGACGGGGGTAATTCACCCCTCCACTTT.

This clonotype was seen ten or more times. The gene calls are TRBV30 and TRBJ1-3, with a tentative D call TRBD1 (6 bases). Germline V gives CDR1 GTSNPN, CDR2 SVGIG (reference sequence). V lost 3 bases, J lost 0 bases, and 12 bases lay in between. This CDR3 contains 15 residues. Here the CDR3 reads CAWREDRHSGNTIYF. The CDR3 DNA is TGTGCCTGGAGAGAGGACAGACACTCTGGAAACACCATATATTTT.

This chain uses TRBV20-1 with TRBJ2-3; possible D gene TRBD1, 5 bases. CDR1 and CDR2 from the germline V gene are DFQATT and SNEGSKA (reference sequence). Trimming took off 4 bases at V and 3 bases at J, with 8 bases between the two ends. CDR3 length: 12 amino acids. The CDR3 region has the DNA TGCAGTGCTAAAGGGGAAACAGATACGCAGTATTTT. It yields the protein CSAKGETDTQYF.

This clonotype was counted at least ten times. The V and J genes are TRBV3-1 and TRBJ1-1; D not resolved. Trimming took 6 bases from V and 1 from J, leaving 9 bases between them. The CDR3 is made up of 13 amino acids. Germline V lookup: CDR1 LGHDT, CDR2 YNNKEL (reference sequence). CDR3 DNA: TGTGCCAGCAGTGAAGCGGGGAACACTGAAGCTTTCTTT. It translates to CASSEAGNTEAFF.

The rearrangement uses TRBV6-2 or TRBV6-3 and TRBJ2-2; 12 nucleotides match TRBD2. V was clipped by 6 bases and J by 5 bases; unmatched bases: 4. Per germline, CDR1 MNHEY and CDR2 SVGEGT. The CDR3 is made up of 15 amino acids. The CDR3 bases are TGTGCCAGCAGCTCCACTAGCGGGAGGACCGGGGAGCTGTTTTTT. It yields the protein CASSSTSGRTGELFF.